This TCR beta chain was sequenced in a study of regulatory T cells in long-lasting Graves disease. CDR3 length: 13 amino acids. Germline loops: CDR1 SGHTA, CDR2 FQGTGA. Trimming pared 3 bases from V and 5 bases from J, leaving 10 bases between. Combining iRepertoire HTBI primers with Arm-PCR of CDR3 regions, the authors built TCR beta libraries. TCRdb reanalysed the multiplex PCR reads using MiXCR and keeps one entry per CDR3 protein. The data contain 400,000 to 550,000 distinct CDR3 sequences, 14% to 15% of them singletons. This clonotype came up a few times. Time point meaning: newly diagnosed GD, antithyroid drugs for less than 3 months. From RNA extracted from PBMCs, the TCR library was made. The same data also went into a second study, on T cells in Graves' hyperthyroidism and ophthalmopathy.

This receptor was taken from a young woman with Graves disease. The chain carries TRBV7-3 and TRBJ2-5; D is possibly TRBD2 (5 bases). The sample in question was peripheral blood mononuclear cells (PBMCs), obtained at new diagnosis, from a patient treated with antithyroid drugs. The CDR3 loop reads CASSFSGMETQYF. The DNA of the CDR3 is TGTGCCAGCAGCTTTTCCGGGATGGAGACCCAGTACTTC.